One and the same sample provided the 13 T cell receptor beta chains below, sequenced in a study of spatial heterogeneity in lung cancer. One entry per CDR3 protein results from TCRdb running MiXCR on the 5' RACE reads. The data contain fewer than 20,000 distinct CDR3 sequences, over 15% of them seen just once; the ten biggest clones take up around 15%. Described time point: sample taken at primary tumor resection. Whole RNA was taken from tumor, nontumor lung or frozen PBMC; it was then sequenced unsorted. The starting material was PBMCs, obtained at surgery. The receptors derive from a male donor with early-stage non-small cell lung cancer.

Concerning this clonotype itself: This could be a read error, since a much larger clone is one nucleotide away. V usage is TRBV5-1 and J usage is TRBJ2-5; D remains unclear. Trimming shortened V by 4 bases and J by 1 base, and 2 bases separated the two germline ends. Per the germline V gene, CDR1 is SGHRS and CDR2 is YFSETQ. The CDR3 is 11 residues long. The CDR3 region is CASSVQETQYF. The DNA of the CDR3 is TGCGCCAGCAGCGTCCAAGAGACCCAGTACTTC.

The CDR3 DNA follows: TGTGCCAGCTCAGGGGGGGGGACCTCCTCCTACGAGCAGTACTTC. Its translation: CASSGGGTSSYEQYF. The chain employs TRBV18 and TRBJ2-7; 7 bases map to TRBD2. Germline CDR1 and CDR2: KGHSH and LQKENI. V lost 5 bases, J lost 0 bases, and 7 bases stayed unmatched. This CDR3 is built from 15 residues.

By sample share, this clonotype is medium-sized (0.01 to 0.1%). The chain links TRBV6-5 to TRBJ1-3; unclear D gene. The CDR3 runs to 18 residues. Trimming took 0 bases from V and 4 from J, leaving 19 bases between them. Germline V CDR1 and CDR2: MNHEY, SVGAGI. The CDR3 loop is CASSYSRSADLGGNTIYF. The CDR3 region has the DNA TGTGCCAGCAGTTACTCTCGGTCGGCGGACCTGGGGGGAAACACCATATATTTT.

This clonotype was seen ten or more times. This chain links TRBV19 with TRBJ2-1; TRBD2 agrees at 10 bases. CDR1 and CDR2 from the germline V gene are LNHDA and SQIVND (reference sequence). After removal of 2 bases from V and 6 bases from J, the junction contained 4 bases not matched to a gene. The CDR3 sequence is 15 residues long. CDR3 nucleotides: TGTGCCAGTAGTATACTAGCGGGGGCCCCCAATGAGCAGTTCTTC. It translates to CASSILAGAPNEQFF.

This clonotype was recorded at least ten times. The chain uses TRBV25-1 and TRBJ2-7, with a weak D call TRBD2 (6 bases). The germline V gene has CDR1 MGHDK and CDR2 SYGVNS. V lost 5 bases to trimming and J lost 4 bases, with 6 bases between them. The CDR3 runs to 11 residues. Written as DNA, the CDR3 is TGTGCCAGCAGTCGGGGGTACGAGCAGTACTTC. Translated: CASSRGYEQYF.

This clonotype was detected only a few times. The CDR3 spells CASSYRRADQPQHF. The CDR3 DNA follows: TGTGCCAGCAGCTATCGCAGGGCAGATCAGCCCCAGCATTTT. The rearrangement links TRBV6-5 to TRBJ1-5; maybe TRBD1 (5 bases). The CDR3 sequence is 14 residues long. The germline V gene encodes CDR1 MNHEY and CDR2 SVGAGI. V was cut by 6 bases and J by 5 bases, with 14 bases left in between.

This rearrangement joins TRBV5-1 to TRBJ2-6; possibly TRBD2 for D (5 bases). The CDR3 consists of 17 residues. V dropped 0 bases and J dropped 0 bases, with 10 bases sitting between them. Germline V gene lookup returns CDR1 SGHRS and CDR2 YFSETQ. The CDR3 coding sequence is TGCGCCAGCAGCTTGGCGGGGTTGATCTCTGGGGCCAACGTCCTGACTTTC. Translating it yields CASSLAGLISGANVLTF. Full variable domain (remainder filled in from reference TRBV5-1 and TRBJ2-6): KAGVTQTPRYLIKTRGQQVTLSCSPISGHRSVSWYQQTPGQGLQFLFEYFSETQRNKGNFPGRFSGRQFSNSRSEMNVSTLELGDSALYLCASSLAGLISGANVLTFGAGSRLTVL.

This clonotype was detected ten times or more. The rearrangement uses TRBV11-2 and TRBJ1-2; TRBD1 agrees at 9 bases. With V trimmed by 8 bases and J by 2 bases, 6 bases remained unmatched. The CDR3 runs to 14 residues. CDR1 is SGHAT, CDR2 FQNNGV, per germline. The DNA of the CDR3 is TGTGCCAGCTCCCCGGGACAGGGAAACTATGGCTACACCTTC. Protein: CASSPGQGNYGYTF.

The V gene is TRBV12-3 or TRBV12-4, the J gene TRBJ2-7, with 8 positions matching TRBD1. This CDR3 region has 14 residues. With 5 bases clipped from V and 6 bases from J, the junction kept 9 bases outside the gene matches. This chain's CDR3 is CASSNLAGGGEQYF. CDR3 bases: TGTGCCAGCAGTAACTTGGCAGGGGGCGGCGAGCAGTACTTC.

In this sample, this clonotype turned up many times. This sequence joins TRBV14 and TRBJ2-4, with TRBD2 as a possible D gene (6 bases). Trimming took off 2 bases at V and 6 bases at J, with 14 bases between the two ends. This CDR3 spans 15 amino acids. Looked up from germline, CDR1 is SGHDN and CDR2 is FVKESK. As DNA, the CDR3 is TGTGCCAGCAGCCAACCCCTCGGCGGGGTAAACATTCAGTACTTC. It yields the protein CASSQPLGGVNIQYF. Based on the CDR3 plus reference TRBV14 and TRBJ2-4, the full variable domain is EAGVTQFPSHSVIEKGQTVTLRCDPISGHDNLYWYRRVMGKEIKFLLHFVKESKQDESGMPNNRFLAERTGGTYSTLKVQPAELEDSGVYFCASSQPLGGVNIQYFGAGTRLSVL.

This clonotype was seen at least ten times. This sequence joins TRBV7-9 and TRBJ1-3; the D is unclear. V dropped 7 bases and J dropped 2 bases, with 15 bases sitting between them. CDR1 and CDR2 (germline): SEHNR, FQNEAQ (reference sequence). The CDR3 length is 15 residues. The CDR3 spells CASNPPGGTGNTIYF. In DNA, the CDR3 is TGTGCCAGCAACCCTCCGGGAGGGACTGGAAACACCATATATTTT.

V usage is TRBV7-8 and J usage is TRBJ1-5; the match to TRBD1 covers 7 bases. This CDR3 has 16 residues. From germline, CDR1 is SGHVS and CDR2 FQNEAQ. J gave up 9 bases and V 2 bases, and 13 bases lay outside the gene matches. The CDR3 DNA reads as TGTGCCAGCAGCTTATCAGACAGGGATAGTGGAAGGCCCCAGCATTTT. Translating it yields CASSLSDRDSGRPQHF.

This clonotype was seen a few times. V and J are TRBV7-8 and TRBJ2-3; the D is unclear. This CDR3 region has 14 residues. Germline V gene sequence: CDR1 SGHVS, CDR2 FQNEAQ. V was pared by 1 base and J by 2 bases, with 7 bases between. CDR3 region: CASSLDAYTDTQYF. CDR3 in DNA: TGTGCCAGCAGCTTAGATGCCTACACAGATACGCAGTATTTT.